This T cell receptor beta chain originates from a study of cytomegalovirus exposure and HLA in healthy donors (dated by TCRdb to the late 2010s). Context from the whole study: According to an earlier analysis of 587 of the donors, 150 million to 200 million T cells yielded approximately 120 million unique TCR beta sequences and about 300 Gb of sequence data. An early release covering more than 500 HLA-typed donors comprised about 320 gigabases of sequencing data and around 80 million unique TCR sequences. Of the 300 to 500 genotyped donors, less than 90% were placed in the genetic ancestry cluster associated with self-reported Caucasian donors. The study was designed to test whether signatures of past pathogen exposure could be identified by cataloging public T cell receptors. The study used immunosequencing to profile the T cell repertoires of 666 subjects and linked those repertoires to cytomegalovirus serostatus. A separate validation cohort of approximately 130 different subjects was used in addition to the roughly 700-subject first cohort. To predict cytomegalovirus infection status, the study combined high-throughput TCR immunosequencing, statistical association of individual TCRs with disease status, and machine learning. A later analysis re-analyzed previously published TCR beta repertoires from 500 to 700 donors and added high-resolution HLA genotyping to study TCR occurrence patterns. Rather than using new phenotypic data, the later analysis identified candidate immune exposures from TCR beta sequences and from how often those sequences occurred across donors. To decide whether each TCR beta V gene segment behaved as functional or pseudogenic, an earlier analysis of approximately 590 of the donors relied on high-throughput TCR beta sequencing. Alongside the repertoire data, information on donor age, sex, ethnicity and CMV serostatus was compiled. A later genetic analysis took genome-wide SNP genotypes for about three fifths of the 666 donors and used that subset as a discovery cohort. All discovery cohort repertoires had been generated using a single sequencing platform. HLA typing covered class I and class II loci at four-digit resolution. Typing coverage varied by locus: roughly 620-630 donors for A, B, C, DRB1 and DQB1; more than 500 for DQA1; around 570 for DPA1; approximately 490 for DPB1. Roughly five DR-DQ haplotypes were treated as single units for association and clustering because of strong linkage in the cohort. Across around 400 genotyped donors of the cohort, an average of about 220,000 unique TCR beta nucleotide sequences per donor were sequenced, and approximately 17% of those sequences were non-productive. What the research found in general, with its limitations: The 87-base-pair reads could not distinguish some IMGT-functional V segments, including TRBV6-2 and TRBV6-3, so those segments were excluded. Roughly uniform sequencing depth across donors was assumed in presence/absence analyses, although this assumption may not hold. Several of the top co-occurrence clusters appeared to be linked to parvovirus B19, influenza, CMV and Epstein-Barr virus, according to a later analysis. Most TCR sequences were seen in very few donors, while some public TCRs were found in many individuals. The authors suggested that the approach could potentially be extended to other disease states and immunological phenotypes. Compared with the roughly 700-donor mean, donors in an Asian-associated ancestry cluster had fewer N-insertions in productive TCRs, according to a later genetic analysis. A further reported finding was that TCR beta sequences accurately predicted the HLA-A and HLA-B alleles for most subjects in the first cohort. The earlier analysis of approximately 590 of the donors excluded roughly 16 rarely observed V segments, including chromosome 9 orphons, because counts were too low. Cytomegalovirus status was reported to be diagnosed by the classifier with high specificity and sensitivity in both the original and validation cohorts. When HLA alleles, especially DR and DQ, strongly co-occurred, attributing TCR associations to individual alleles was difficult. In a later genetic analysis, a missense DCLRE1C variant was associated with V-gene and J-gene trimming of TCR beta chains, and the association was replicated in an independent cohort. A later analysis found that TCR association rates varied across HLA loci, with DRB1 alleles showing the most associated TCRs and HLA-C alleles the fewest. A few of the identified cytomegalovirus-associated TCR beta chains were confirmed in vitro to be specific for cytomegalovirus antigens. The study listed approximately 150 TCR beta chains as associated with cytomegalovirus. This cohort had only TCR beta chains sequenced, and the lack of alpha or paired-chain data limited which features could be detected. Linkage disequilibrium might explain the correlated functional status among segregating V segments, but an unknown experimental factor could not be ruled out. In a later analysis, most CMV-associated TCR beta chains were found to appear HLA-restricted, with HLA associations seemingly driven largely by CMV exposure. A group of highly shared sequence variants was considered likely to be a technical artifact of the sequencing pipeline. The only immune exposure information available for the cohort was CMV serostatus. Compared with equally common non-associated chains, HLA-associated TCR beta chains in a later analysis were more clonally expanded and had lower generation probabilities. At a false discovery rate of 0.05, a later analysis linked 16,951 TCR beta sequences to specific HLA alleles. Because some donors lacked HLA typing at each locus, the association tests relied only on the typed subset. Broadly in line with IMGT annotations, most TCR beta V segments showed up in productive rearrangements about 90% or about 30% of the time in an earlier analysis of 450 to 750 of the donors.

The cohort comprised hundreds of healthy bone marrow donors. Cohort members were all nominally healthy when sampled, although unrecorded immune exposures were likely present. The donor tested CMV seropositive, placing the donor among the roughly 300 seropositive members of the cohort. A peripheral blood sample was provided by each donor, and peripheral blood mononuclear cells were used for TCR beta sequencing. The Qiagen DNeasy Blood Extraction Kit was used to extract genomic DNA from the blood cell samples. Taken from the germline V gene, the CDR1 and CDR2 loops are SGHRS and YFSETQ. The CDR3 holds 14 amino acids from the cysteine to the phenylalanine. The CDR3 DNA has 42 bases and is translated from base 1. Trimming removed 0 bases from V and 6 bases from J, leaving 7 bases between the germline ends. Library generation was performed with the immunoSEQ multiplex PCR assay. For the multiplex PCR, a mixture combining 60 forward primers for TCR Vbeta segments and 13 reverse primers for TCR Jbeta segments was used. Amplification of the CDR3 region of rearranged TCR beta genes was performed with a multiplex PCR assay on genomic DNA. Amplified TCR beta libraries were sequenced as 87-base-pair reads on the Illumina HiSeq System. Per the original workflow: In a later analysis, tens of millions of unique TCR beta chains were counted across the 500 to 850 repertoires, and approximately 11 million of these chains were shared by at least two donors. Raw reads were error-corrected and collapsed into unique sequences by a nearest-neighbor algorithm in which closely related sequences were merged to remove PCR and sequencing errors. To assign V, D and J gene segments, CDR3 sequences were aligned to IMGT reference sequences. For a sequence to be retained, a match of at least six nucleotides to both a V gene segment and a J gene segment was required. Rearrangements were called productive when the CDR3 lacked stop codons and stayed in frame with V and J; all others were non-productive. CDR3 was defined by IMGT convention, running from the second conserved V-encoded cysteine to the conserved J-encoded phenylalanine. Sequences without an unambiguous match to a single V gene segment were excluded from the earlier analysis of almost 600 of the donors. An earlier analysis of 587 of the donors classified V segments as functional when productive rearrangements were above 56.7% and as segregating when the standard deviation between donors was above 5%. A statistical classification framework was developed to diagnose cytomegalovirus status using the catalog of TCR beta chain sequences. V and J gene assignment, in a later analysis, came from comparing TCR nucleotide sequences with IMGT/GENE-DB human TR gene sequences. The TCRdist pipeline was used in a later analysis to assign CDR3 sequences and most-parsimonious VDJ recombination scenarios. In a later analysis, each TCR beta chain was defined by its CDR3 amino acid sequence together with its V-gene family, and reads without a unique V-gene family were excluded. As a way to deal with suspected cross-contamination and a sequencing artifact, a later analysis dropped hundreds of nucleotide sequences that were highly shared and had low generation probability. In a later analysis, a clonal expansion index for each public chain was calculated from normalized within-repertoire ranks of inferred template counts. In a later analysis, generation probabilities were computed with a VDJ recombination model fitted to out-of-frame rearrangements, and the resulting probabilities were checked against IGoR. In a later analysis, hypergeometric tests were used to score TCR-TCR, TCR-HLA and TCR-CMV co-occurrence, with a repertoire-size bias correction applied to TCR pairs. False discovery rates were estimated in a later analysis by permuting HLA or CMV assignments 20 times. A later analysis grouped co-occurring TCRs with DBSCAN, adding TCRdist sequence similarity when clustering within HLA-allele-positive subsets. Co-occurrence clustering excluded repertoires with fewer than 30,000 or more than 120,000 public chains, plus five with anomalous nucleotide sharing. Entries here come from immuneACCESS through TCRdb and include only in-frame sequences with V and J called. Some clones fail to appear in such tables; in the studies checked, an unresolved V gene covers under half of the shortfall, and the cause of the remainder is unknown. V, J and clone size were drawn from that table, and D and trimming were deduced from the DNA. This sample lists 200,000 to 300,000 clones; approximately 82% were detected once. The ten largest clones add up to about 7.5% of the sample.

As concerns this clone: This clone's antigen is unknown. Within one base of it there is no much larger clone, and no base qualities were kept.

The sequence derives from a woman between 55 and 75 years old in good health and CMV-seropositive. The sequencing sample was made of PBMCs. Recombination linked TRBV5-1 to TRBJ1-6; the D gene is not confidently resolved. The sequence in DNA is TGCGCCAGCAGCTTGGGGGCCGCTAATTCACCCCTCCACTTT. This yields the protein CASSLGAANSPLHF.